Below are 8 T cell receptor beta chains sequenced from a single sample in a study of shared clonotypes between healthy human individuals. The method was immunoSEQ multiplex PCR; TCRdb's version includes in-frame clones alone and lacks a portion of them. The table records about 520,000 clones, 95% to 96% of them present only once. Sequenced: naive CD4+ T cells sorted from blood. Stated subset: CD45RA+ positively selected. The receptors were sampled from a woman aged 30 to 39 in good health.

This rearrangement joins TRBV19 to TRBJ1-5; D remains ambiguous. CDR3 length equals 15 residues. Per the germline V gene, CDR1 is LNHDA and CDR2 is SQIVND (reference sequence). Trimming cost V 6 bases and J 0 bases, with 12 bases left between them. This chain's CDR3 is CASRPDDYSNQPQHF. In DNA, the CDR3 is TGTGCCAGTAGGCCCGACGACTATAGCAATCAGCCCCAGCATTTT.

The V gene is TRBV4-2, the J gene TRBJ2-7; 8 bases agree with TRBD1. This CDR3 has 15 amino acids. V was clipped by 0 bases and J by 7 bases; unmatched bases: 8. Germline CDR1 and CDR2: LGHNA and YNFKEQ. The CDR3 nucleotides are TGTGCCAGCAGCCAAGATTCAGGGGGCCCCGGAGAGCAGTACTTC. Protein sequence: CASSQDSGGPGEQYF.

The chain has TRBV29-1 and TRBJ2-7; no firm D call. Germline lookup yields CDR1 SQVTM and CDR2 ANQGSEA. V dropped 4 bases and J dropped 6 bases, with 10 bases sitting between them. CDR3 length: 11 amino acids. CDR3 nucleotide sequence: TGCAGCGTTGCCCCCCCCAGCGAGCAGTACTTC. Translation: CSVAPPSEQYF.

The V and J genes are TRBV6-1 and TRBJ2-2; 10 bases are a match to TRBD2. Germline V gene sequence: CDR1 MNHNS, CDR2 SASEGT. The CDR3 runs 17 residues. V trimming: 6 bases; J trimming: 2 bases; junction bases outside the gene matches: 9. The CDR3 reads CASSEILLAGNTGELFF. CDR3 nucleotide sequence: TGTGCCAGCAGCGAAATACTACTAGCGGGAAACACCGGGGAGCTGTTTTTT.

The chain carries TRBV5-1 and TRBJ2-1; D might be TRBD2 (6 bases). Looked up from germline, CDR1 is SGHRS and CDR2 is YFSETQ. Deletions cut 0 bases from V and 0 bases from J, with 10 bases between. This CDR3 has 16 amino acids. CDR3 protein: CASSLDQRASYNEQFF. CDR3 nucleotide sequence: TGCGCCAGCAGCTTGGACCAGCGGGCCTCCTACAATGAGCAGTTCTTC.

The chain joins TRBV10-3 to TRBJ2-7; tentatively, D is TRBD2 (6 bases). Germline assignment: CDR1 ENHRY and CDR2 SYGVKD. CDR3 length: 14 residues. Trimming left V 9 bases short and J 1 base short, with 16 bases between. CDR3 DNA: TGTGCCATTACCGAAAAGAGCGGGTCCTACGAGCAGTACTTC. Its translation: CAITEKSGSYEQYF.

This chain uses TRBV5-1 with TRBJ1-2, with TRBD1 identical over 9 bases. The CDR3 is 14 amino acids. The germline gives CDR1 SGHRS, CDR2 YFSETQ. V gave up 3 bases and J gave up 1 base; unmatched junction bases: 1. The CDR3 bases are TGCGCCAGCAGCTGGGACAGGGATAACTATGGCTACACCTTC. This codes for CASSWDRDNYGYTF.

The DNA for the CDR3 is TGTGCCAGCAGCCGTGGGGGAGTAGCGGGAGTCGGGGAGCTGTTTTTT. This codes for CASSRGGVAGVGELFF. The chain has TRBV28 and TRBJ2-2, with 9 bases that match TRBD2. The CDR3 is 16 amino acids. Germline values: CDR1 MDHEN, CDR2 SYDVKM. V shed 6 bases, J shed 7 bases, and the junction held 12 bases outside the gene matches.